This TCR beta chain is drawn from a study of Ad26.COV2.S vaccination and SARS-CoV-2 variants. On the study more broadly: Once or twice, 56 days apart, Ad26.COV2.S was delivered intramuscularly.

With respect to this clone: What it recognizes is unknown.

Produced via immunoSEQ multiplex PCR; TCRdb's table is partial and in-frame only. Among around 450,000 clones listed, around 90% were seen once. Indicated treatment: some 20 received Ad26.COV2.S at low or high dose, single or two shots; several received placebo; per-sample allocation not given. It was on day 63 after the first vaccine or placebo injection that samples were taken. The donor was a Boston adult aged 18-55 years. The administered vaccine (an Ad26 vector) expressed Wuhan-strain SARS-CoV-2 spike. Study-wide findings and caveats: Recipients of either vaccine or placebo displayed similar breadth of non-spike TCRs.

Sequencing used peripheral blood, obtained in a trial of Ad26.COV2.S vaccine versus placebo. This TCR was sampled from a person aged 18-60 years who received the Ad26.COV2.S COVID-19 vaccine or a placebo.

DNA of the CDR3: TGTGCCTCCCGATCAGAACGGACAGGGGCCTTACTGGGGTCCTACAATGAGCAGTTCTTC. It translates to CASRSERTGALLGSYNEQFF. The chain recombines TRBV19 with TRBJ2-1, with 9 bases identical to TRBD1. The V gene's germline CDR1 is LNHDA and CDR2 SQIVND (reference sequence). The V and J ends lost 11 bases and 1 base, in that order; junction bases with no gene match: 24. The CDR3 consists of 20 residues.